The source of this T cell receptor (beta chain) is a study of response to subunit inactivated influenza vaccine. TCRdb recomputed calls from the RT-PCR reads with MiXCR, one row per CDR3 protein. Here the sample spans about 540,000 distinct CDR3 sequences, roughly 25% being singletons. V shed 2 bases and J shed 1 base, with 12 bases lying between them. CDR1 MNHEY and CDR2 SMNVEV come from the germline V gene (reference sequence). The CDR3 contains 15 residues. In addition, the sample was reused for a study of T cells expressing NK-cell markers. That paper adds: With UMIs, 5'RACE template switching was used to make TCR beta cDNA. Most of the eight sequenced donors were HCMV-seropositive; one was seronegative.

J is TRBJ2-7 and V is TRBV27, with no clear D. This clonotype was sampled from a man in his fifties who received an inactivated influenza vaccine. The specimen was CD4+ T cells sorted from PBMCs, collected 11 to 12 days after vaccination. The CDR3 DNA reads TGTGCCAGCAGTTTAGGGCGCGCCTCGTCCTACGAGCAGTACTTC. Translated, it gives CASSLGRASSYEQYF.